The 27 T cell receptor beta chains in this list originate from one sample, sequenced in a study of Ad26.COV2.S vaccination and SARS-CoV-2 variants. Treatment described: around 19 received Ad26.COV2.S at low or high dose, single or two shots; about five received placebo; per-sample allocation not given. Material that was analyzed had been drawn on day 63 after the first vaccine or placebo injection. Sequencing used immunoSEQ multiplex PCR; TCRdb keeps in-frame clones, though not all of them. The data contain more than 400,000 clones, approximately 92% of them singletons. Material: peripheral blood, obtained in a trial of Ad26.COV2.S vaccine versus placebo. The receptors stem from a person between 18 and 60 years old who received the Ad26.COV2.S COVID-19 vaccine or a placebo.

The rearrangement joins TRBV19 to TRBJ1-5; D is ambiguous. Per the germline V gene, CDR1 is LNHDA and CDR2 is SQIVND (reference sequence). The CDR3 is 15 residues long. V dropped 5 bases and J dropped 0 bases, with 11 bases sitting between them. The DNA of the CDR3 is TGTGCCAGTAGTTTCCGCCAATATAGCAATCAGCCCCAGCATTTT. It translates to CASSFRQYSNQPQHF.

CDR3 protein: CASSQEPGGVYYGYTF. CDR3 bases: TGCGCCAGCAGCCAAGAACCGGGTGGGGTATACTATGGCTACACCTTC. This chain links TRBV4-3 with TRBJ1-2; D is uncertain. From germline, CDR1 is LGHNA and CDR2 YSLEER. V lost 0 bases and J 3 bases, leaving 14 bases between the germline ends. The CDR3 contains 16 residues.

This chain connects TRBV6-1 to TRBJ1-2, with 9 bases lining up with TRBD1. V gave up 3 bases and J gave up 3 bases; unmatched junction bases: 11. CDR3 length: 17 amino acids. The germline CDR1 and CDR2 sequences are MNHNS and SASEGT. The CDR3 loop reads CASSDYYRGQGDYGYTF. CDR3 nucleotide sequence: TGTGCCAGCAGTGATTACTACCGGGGACAGGGAGACTATGGCTACACCTTC.

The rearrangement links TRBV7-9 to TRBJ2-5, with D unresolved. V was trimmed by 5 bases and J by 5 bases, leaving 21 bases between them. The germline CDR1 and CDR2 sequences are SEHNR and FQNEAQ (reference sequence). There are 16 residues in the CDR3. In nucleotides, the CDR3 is TGTGCCAGCAGCCACCGACTCCCCATCCTCGTGGAGACCCAGTACTTC. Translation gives CASSHRLPILVETQYF.

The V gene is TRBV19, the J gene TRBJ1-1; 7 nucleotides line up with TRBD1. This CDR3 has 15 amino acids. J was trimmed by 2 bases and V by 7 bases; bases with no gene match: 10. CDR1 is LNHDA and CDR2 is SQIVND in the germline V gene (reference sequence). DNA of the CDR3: TGTGCCAGTACCCACCTAGGGACAGCTAACACTGAAGCTTTCTTT. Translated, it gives CASTHLGTANTEAFF. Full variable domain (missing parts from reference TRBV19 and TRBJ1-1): DGGITQSPKYLFRKEGQNVTLSCEQNLNHDAMYWYRQDPGQGLRLIYYSQIVNDFQKGDIAEGYSVSREKKESFPLTVTSAQKNPTAFYLCASTHLGTANTEAFFGQGTRLTVV.

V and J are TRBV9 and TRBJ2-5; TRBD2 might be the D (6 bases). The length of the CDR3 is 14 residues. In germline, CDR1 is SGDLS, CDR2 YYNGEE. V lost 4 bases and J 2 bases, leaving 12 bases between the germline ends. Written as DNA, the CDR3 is TGTGCCAGCAGCATCTCTAGCGCACAAGAGACCCAGTACTTC. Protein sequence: CASSISSAQETQYF.

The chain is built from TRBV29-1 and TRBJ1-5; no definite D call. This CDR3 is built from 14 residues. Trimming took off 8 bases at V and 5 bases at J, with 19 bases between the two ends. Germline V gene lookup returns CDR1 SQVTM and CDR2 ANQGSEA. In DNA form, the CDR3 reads TGCAGCCCCGAAGGGCCGAACGGGGATCAGCCCCAGCATTTT. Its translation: CSPEGPNGDQPQHF.

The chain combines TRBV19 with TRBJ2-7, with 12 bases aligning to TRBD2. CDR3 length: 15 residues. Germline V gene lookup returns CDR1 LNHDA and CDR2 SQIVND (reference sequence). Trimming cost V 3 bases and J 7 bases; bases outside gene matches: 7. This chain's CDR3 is CASSMSGLAGSEQYF. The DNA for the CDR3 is TGTGCCAGTAGTATGTCCGGACTAGCGGGGTCGGAGCAGTACTTC.

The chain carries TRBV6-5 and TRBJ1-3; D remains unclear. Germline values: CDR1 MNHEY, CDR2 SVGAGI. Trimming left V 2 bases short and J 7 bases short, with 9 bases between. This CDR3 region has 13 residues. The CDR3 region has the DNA TGTGCCAGCAGTTACACCCGCGGGAACACCATATATTTT. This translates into CASSYTRGNTIYF.

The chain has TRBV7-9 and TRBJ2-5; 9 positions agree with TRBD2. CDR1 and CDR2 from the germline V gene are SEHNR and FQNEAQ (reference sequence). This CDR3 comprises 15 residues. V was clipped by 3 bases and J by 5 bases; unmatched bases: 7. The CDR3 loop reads CASSFLAGGAETQYF. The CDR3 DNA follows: TGTGCCAGCAGCTTTCTCGCGGGGGGGGCGGAGACCCAGTACTTC. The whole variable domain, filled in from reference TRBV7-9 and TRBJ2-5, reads DTGVSQNPRHKITKRGQNVTFRCDPISEHNRLYWYRQTLGQGPEFLTYFQNEAQLEKSRLLSDRFSAERPKGSFSTLEIQRTEQGDSAMYLCASSFLAGGAETQYFGPGTRLLVL.

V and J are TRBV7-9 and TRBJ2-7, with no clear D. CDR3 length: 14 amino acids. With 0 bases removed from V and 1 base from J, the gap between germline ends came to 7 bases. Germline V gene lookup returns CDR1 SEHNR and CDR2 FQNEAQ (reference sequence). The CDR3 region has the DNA TGTGCCAGCAGCTTAGCCGGCACTTCCTACGAGCAGTACTTC. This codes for CASSLAGTSYEQYF.

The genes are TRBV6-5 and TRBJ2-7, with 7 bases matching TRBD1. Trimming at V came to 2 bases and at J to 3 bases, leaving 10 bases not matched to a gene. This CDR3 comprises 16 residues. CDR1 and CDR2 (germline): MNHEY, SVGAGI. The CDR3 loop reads CASSYMGTGAYYEQYF. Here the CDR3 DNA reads TGTGCCAGCAGTTACATGGGCACAGGGGCCTACTACGAGCAGTACTTC.

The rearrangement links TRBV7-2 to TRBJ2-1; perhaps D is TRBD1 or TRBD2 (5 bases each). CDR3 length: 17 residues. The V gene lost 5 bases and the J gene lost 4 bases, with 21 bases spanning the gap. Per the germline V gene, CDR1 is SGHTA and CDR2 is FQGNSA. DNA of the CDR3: TGTGCCAGCAGCCTGCAGACTCGGGACCACACTTACAATGAGCAGTTCTTC. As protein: CASSLQTRDHTYNEQFF.

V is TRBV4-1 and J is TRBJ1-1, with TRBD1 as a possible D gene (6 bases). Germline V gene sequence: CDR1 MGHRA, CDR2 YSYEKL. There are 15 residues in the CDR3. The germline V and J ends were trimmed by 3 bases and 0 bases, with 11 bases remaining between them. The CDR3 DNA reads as TGCGCCAGCAGCCACCCGGGGGACATGAACACTGAAGCTTTCTTT. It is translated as CASSHPGDMNTEAFF.

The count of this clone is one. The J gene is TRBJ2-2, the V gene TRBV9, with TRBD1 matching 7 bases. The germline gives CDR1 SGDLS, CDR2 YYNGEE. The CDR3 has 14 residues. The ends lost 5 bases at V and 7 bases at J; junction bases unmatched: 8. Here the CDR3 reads CASSESTGHGELFF. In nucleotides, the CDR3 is TGTGCCAGCAGTGAATCGACAGGGCACGGGGAGCTGTTTTTT.

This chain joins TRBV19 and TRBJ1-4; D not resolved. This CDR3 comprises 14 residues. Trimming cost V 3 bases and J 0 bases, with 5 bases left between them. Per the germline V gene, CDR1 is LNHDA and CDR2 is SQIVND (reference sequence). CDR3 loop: CASSIPTTNEKLFF. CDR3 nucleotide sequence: TGTGCCAGTAGTATTCCCACAACTAATGAAAAACTGTTTTTT.

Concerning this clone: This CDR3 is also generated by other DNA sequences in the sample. The CDR3 region is CASSTGTGNTEAFF. CDR3 sequence (DNA): TGTGCCAGTAGTACCGGGACAGGGAACACTGAAGCTTTCTTT. This sequence joins TRBV19 and TRBJ1-1, with TRBD1 identical over 8 bases. Trimming at V came to 4 bases and at J to 1 base, leaving 2 bases not matched to a gene. Looked up from germline, CDR1 is LNHDA and CDR2 is SQIVND (reference sequence). The CDR3 totals 14 residues.

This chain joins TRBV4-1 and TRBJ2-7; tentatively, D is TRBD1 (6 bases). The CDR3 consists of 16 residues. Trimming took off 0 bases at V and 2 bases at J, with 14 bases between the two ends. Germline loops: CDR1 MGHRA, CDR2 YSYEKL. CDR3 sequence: CASSQEETGLTYEQYF. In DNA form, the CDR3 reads TGCGCCAGCAGCCAAGAAGAGACAGGCTTAACCTACGAGCAGTACTTC.

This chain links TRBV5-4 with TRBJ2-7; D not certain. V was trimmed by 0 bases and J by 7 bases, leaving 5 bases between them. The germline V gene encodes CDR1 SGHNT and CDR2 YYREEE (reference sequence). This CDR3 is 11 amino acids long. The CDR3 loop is CASSLGTEQYF. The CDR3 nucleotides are TGTGCCAGCAGCTTGGGTACAGAGCAGTACTTC.

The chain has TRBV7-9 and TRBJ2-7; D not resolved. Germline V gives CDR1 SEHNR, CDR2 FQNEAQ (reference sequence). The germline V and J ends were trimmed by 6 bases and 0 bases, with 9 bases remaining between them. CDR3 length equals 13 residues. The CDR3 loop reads CASSPKSSYEQYF. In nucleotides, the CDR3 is TGTGCCAGCAGTCCGAAGTCCTCCTACGAGCAGTACTTC.

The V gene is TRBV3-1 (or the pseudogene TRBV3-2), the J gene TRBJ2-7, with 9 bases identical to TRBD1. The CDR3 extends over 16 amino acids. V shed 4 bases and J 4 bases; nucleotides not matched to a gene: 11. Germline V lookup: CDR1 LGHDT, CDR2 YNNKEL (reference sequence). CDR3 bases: TGTGCCAGCAGCCCAGCTCCCCTAGGACAGGGGTACGAGCAGTACTTC. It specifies CASSPAPLGQGYEQYF.

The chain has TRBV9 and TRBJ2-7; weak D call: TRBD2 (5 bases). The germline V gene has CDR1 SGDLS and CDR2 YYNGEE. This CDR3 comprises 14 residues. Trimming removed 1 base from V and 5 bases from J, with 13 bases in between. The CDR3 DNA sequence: TGTGCCAGCAGCGTACAAGGGCTAGCTAACGAGCAGTACTTC. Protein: CASSVQGLANEQYF.

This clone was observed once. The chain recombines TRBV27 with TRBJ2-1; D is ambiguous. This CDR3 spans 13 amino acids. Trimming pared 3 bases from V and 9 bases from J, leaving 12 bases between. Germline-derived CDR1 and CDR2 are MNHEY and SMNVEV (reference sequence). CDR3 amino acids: CASSFDQIGEQFF. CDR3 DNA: TGTGCCAGCAGTTTCGACCAGATCGGTGAGCAGTTCTTC.

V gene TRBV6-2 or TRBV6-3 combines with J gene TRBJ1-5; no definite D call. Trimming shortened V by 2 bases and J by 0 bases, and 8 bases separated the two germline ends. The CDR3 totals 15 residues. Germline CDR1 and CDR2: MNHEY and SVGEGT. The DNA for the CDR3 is TGTGCCAGCAGTTACATTGGGAATAGCAATCAGCCCCAGCATTTT. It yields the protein CASSYIGNSNQPQHF.

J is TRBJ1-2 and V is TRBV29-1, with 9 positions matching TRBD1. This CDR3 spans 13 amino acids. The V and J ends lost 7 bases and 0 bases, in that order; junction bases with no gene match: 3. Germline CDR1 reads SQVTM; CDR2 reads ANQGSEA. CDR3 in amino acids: CSAWDRANYGYTF. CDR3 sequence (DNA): TGCAGCGCATGGGACAGGGCTAACTATGGCTACACCTTC. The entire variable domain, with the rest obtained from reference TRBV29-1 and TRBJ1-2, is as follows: SAVISQKPSRDICQRGTSLTIQCQVDSQVTMMFWYRQQPGQSLTLIATANQGSEATYESGFVIDKFPISRPNLTFSTLTVSNMSPEDSSIYLCSAWDRANYGYTFGSGTRLTVV.

CDR3 DNA: TGTGCCAGTAGTATGTCTGGACATTCTGGCTACACCTTC. It is translated as CASSMSGHSGYTF. This chain connects TRBV19 to TRBJ1-2, with D possibly being TRBD1 (5 bases). This CDR3 has 13 amino acids. With 3 bases removed from V and 7 bases from J, the gap between germline ends came to 12 bases. Germline-derived CDR1 and CDR2 are LNHDA and SQIVND (reference sequence).

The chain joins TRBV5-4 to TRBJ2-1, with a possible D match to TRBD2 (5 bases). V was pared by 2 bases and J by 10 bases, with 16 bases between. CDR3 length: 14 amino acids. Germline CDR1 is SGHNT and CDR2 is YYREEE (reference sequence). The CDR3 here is CASSLVGDREEQFF. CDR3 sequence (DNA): TGTGCCAGCAGCTTAGTGGGAGACCGGGAAGAGCAGTTCTTC.